The rows below give T cell receptor beta chains drawn from one sample of a study of human T cells and chemical hapten exposure. TCRdb ran MiXCR on the RACE reads and lists one entry per CDR3 protein. The table records about 380,000 distinct CDR3 sequences, approximately 5.1% of them present only once. This sample comprised whole blood, obtained in connection with sensitization to the hapten diphenylcyclopropenone (DPC). These TCRs come from a woman aged 45-59 years with alopecia areata. Some clones in this sample may be carry-over from other donors' samples. CDR3s include the opening cysteine and the closing phenylalanine or tryptophan. D genes are given only for firm matches. A row's size may be missing; if present it is once, few, many or a size class.

CDR3: CASSHGQGTEAFF
DNA: TGTGCCAGCAGCCACGGACAGGGCACTGAAGCTTTCTTT
J: TRBJ1-1
size: NA
V: TRBV5-5
D: TRBD1

CDR3: CASSLAGAVDYNEQFF
DNA: TGTGCCAGCAGTCTAGCGGGGGCCGTCGATTACAATGAGCAGTTCTTC
J: TRBJ2-1
size: many
V: TRBV3-1
D: TRBD2

CDR3: CASTAPGHTYNEQFF
DNA: TGTGCCAGCACCGCTCCGGGACATACTTACAATGAGCAGTTCTTC
J: TRBJ2-1
size: few
V: TRBV12-3/TRBV12-4
D: NA

CDR3: CASSSRQGGGNEQFF
DNA: TGTGCCAGCAGTTCGCGACAGGGCGGCGGGAATGAGCAGTTCTTC
J: TRBJ2-1
size: NA
V: TRBV27
D: TRBD1

CDR3: CASSPTPGQGNTEAFF
DNA: TGTGCCAGCAGCCCTACTCCGGGACAGGGGAACACTGAAGCTTTCTTT
J: TRBJ1-1
size: NA
V: TRBV3-1
D: TRBD1

CDR3: CASSAQSGSYEQYF
DNA: TGTGCCAGCAGTGCACAGTCAGGGTCCTACGAGCAGTACTTC
J: TRBJ2-7
size: many
V: TRBV6-5
D: NA

CDR3: CSAREGTFGNTIYF
DNA: TGCAGTGCTAGAGAGGGGACGTTTGGAAACACCATATATTTT
J: TRBJ1-3
size: many
V: TRBV20-1
D: NA

CDR3: CASSYLASGYNEQFF
DNA: TGTGCCAGCAGCTACCTGGCTAGCGGTTACAATGAGCAGTTCTTC
J: TRBJ2-1
size: many
V: TRBV28
D: TRBD2

CDR3: CAISESLGGAFF
DNA: TGTGCCATCAGTGAGTCCCTGGGGGGCGCTTTCTTT
J: TRBJ1-1
size: few
V: TRBV10-3
D: NA

CDR3: CASSWGRTGELFF
DNA: TGTGCCAGCAGCTGGGGGCGAACCGGGGAGCTGTTTTTT
J: TRBJ2-2
size: many
V: TRBV5-4
D: NA

CDR3: CASSQEGTGGNTEAFF
DNA: TGTGCCAGCAGCCAAGAAGGTACAGGGGGAAACACTGAAGCTTTCTTT
J: TRBJ1-1
size: NA
V: TRBV4-2
D: TRBD1

CDR3: CASSFLGDTETQYF
DNA: TGTGCCAGCAGTTTTTTAGGAGACACGGAGACCCAGTACTTC
J: TRBJ2-5
size: many
V: TRBV12-3/TRBV12-4
D: NA

CDR3: CASSRGLAGGPADTQYF
DNA: TGTGCCAGCAGCCGGGGACTAGCGGGGGGGCCCGCAGATACGCAGTATTTT
J: TRBJ2-3
size: many
V: TRBV11-2
D: TRBD2

CDR3: CASSPRRGGLYNEQFF
DNA: TGTGCCAGCAGCCCTAGGCGGGGGGGCTTGTACAATGAGCAGTTCTTC
J: TRBJ2-1
size: many
V: TRBV13
D: TRBD2

CDR3: CASRLYTDTQYF
DNA: TGTGCCAGCAGGCTCTATACAGATACGCAGTATTTT
J: TRBJ2-3
size: few
V: TRBV12-3/TRBV12-4
D: NA

CDR3: CATRAGGEGDTQYF
DNA: TGTGCCACCCGGGCGGGAGGAGAAGGGGATACGCAGTATTTT
J: TRBJ2-3
size: few
V: TRBV10-3
D: TRBD2

CDR3: CASSVGEPHEQFF
DNA: TGTGCCAGCAGCGTAGGGGAGCCCCATGAGCAGTTCTTC
J: TRBJ2-1
size: few
V: TRBV9
D: NA

CDR3: CSALELGEQPQHF
DNA: TGCAGTGCCCTAGAGTTGGGGGAGCAGCCCCAGCATTTT
J: TRBJ1-5
size: NA
V: TRBV20-1
D: NA